Shown below are 26 T cell receptor beta chains from a single sample sequenced in a study of T cell clonotyping in hematopoietic cell transplantation (dated by TCRdb to about 2021). The sample's time point, from its label and the paper: 100 days after allo-HCT. The library was generated by the immunoSEQ multiplex PCR assay. TCRdb holds this immuneACCESS table with in-frame rearrangements only. Some clones are missing; in checked studies, unresolved V genes explain under half, and the rest has no known cause. A total of over 10,000 clones appear in this sample, about four fifths of them only once. The top ten hold around 5.5% of the sample. The source was PBMCs, collected 100 days after allogeneic stem cell transplant. These receptors were taken from a female patient aged 40-49 years who had an allogeneic stem cell transplant from a related donor, so T cells may come from the graft donor. Some clones in this sample may be carry-over from other donors' samples.

DNA for the CDR3: TGTGCCAGCAGTGGGGCACCGGTCACTAGCTCTGGAAACACCATATATTTT. It specifies CASSGAPVTSSGNTIYF. J is TRBJ1-3 and V is TRBV25-1; no clear D gene. CDR1 is MGHDK and CDR2 is SYGVNS in the germline V gene. Trimming took off 4 bases at V and 0 bases at J, with 16 bases between the two ends. The CDR3 totals 17 residues.

The chain links TRBV19 to TRBJ2-5, with 7 nucleotides matching TRBD1. The germline gives CDR1 LNHDA, CDR2 SQIVND (reference sequence). The CDR3 runs 13 residues. With 4 bases clipped from V and 5 bases from J, the junction kept 4 bases outside the gene matches. This CDR3 reads CASSRGGAETQYF. Written as DNA, the CDR3 is TGTGCCAGTAGTAGAGGGGGCGCGGAGACCCAGTACTTC.

The chain recombines TRBV19 with TRBJ2-7; TRBD2 matches 10 bases. Germline V gene data show CDR1 as LNHDA and CDR2 as SQIVND (reference sequence). The CDR3 has 16 residues. The ends lost 0 bases at V and 6 bases at J; junction bases unmatched: 8. The CDR3 coding sequence is TGTGCCAGTAGTATAGATCTTAGTAGCGGGAGGATCGAGCAGTACTTC. Residues: CASSIDLSSGRIEQYF.

The chain links TRBV11-3 to TRBJ2-7; no clear D. The CDR3 covers 12 residues. Trimming shortened V by 5 bases and J by 3 bases, and 8 bases separated the two germline ends. Germline V gene sequence: CDR1 SGHNT, CDR2 YENEEA. The CDR3 DNA sequence: TGTGCCAGCAGCGACACCGACTACGAGCAGTACTTC. Translating gives CASSDTDYEQYF.

This chain joins TRBV11-3 and TRBJ2-7, with 11 bases lining up with TRBD2. CDR1 SGHNT and CDR2 YENEEA come from the germline V gene. The CDR3 contains 14 residues. V shed 6 bases and J 4 bases; nucleotides not matched to a gene: 5. The CDR3 bases are TGTGCCAGCAGTCCTCTAGCGGGAGGATACGAGCAGTACTTC. This gives the protein CASSPLAGGYEQYF.

The J gene is TRBJ2-6, the V gene TRBV6-4; D is unresolved. V was cut by 6 bases and J by 1 base, with 4 bases left in between. The germline V gene encodes CDR1 MRHNA and CDR2 SNTAGT. The CDR3 covers 13 residues. The CDR3 is CASSESGANVLTF. The CDR3 bases are TGTGCCAGCAGCGAGTCTGGGGCCAACGTCCTGACTTTC.

Remarks on this clone: Additional DNA sequences in this sample encode the identical CDR3. The CDR3 loop reads CASSSPGQGYEQYF. CDR3 coding DNA: TGTGCCAGCAGCTCCCCGGGACAGGGGTACGAGCAGTACTTC. The chain joins TRBV5-6 to TRBJ2-7, with 10 bases identical to TRBD1. Germline assignment: CDR1 SGHDT and CDR2 YYEEEE. Trimming at V came to 3 bases and at J to 4 bases, leaving 4 bases not matched to a gene. The CDR3 length is 14 residues.

The chain employs TRBV10-3 and TRBJ2-1; D might be TRBD1 (5 bases). The V gene's germline CDR1 is ENHRY and CDR2 SYGVKD. CDR3 length: 14 amino acids. V was pared by 7 bases and J by 4 bases, with 14 bases between. The CDR3 loop reads CAIIFSRVYNEQFF. DNA of the CDR3: TGTGCCATCATTTTTTCCAGGGTTTACAATGAGCAGTTCTTC.

V gene TRBV5-6 combines with J gene TRBJ2-7; possibly TRBD2 for D (5 bases). V was cut by 1 base and J by 0 bases, with 8 bases left in between. This CDR3 is built from 14 residues. CDR1 is SGHDT, CDR2 YYEEEE, per germline. The CDR3 loop reads CASSLSRDSYEQYF. For the CDR3, the DNA is TGTGCCAGCAGCTTGAGTCGGGACTCCTACGAGCAGTACTTC.

The rearrangement links TRBV9 to TRBJ1-2; 8 bases match TRBD1. The length of the CDR3 is 16 residues. CDR1 is SGDLS and CDR2 is YYNGEE in the germline V gene. V lost 0 bases, J lost 3 bases, and 7 bases stayed unmatched. The CDR3 sequence: CASSVGDRWGDYGYTF. The CDR3 DNA sequence: TGTGCCAGCAGCGTAGGGGACAGGTGGGGAGACTATGGCTACACCTTC.

The chain recombines TRBV5-6 with TRBJ2-7; the D is unclear. The germline V gene encodes CDR1 SGHDT and CDR2 YYEEEE. The length of the CDR3 is 12 residues. V was trimmed by 1 base and J by 3 bases, leaving 5 bases between them. The CDR3 loop reads CASSLSNYEQYF. For the CDR3, the DNA is TGTGCCAGCAGCTTGTCGAACTACGAGCAGTACTTC.

The chain uses TRBV5-6 and TRBJ2-7; tentative D call: TRBD2 (5 bases). The CDR3 length is 13 residues. The germline V and J ends were trimmed by 3 bases and 3 bases, with 10 bases remaining between them. Germline V gives CDR1 SGHDT, CDR2 YYEEEE. CDR3 protein: CASSSGFYYEQYF. The CDR3, as DNA: TGTGCCAGCAGCTCGGGATTTTACTACGAGCAGTACTTC.

The chain couples TRBV7-2 to TRBJ2-7; TRBD2 aligns across 9 bases. The CDR3 runs 16 residues. Losses at the gene ends were 4 bases for V and 6 bases for J; bases not matched to a gene: 13. CDR1 is SGHTA and CDR2 is FQGNSA in the germline V gene. The CDR3 spells CASSYRGSGLAGEQYF. The CDR3 DNA follows: TGTGCCAGCAGCTATAGGGGTTCGGGACTAGCTGGCGAGCAGTACTTC.

The J gene is TRBJ2-7, the V gene TRBV4-1, with 9 nucleotides matching TRBD2. This CDR3 comprises 19 residues. The germline gives CDR1 MGHRA, CDR2 YSYEKL. With V trimmed by 0 bases and J by 4 bases, 16 bases remained unmatched. The CDR3 nucleotides are TGCGCCAGCAGCCAAGATCCCGGCCTGGGAAGTAGCGGGAGATACGAGCAGTACTTC. It codes for CASSQDPGLGSSGRYEQYF.

The chain uses TRBV6-1 and TRBJ2-1, with D perhaps matching TRBD2 (6 bases). CDR1 is MNHNS, CDR2 SASEGT, per germline. This CDR3 has 14 residues. Deletions cut 7 bases from V and 10 bases from J, with 20 bases between. The CDR3 reads CASTTPGLLFEQFF. The CDR3 DNA is TGTGCCAGCACCACACCGGGACTCCTGTTCGAGCAGTTCTTC.

The gene calls are TRBV30 and TRBJ1-1, with D unclear. V lost 3 bases and J 7 bases, leaving 9 bases between the germline ends. This CDR3 is built from 11 residues. Germline V gives CDR1 GTSNPN, CDR2 SVGIG (reference sequence). CDR3 nucleotide sequence: TGTGCCTGGAGCGGGGATAATGAAGCTTTCTTT. Translated: CAWSGDNEAFF.

This clone appeared once. The rearrangement links TRBV9 to TRBJ2-5; D not resolved. The CDR3 covers 13 residues. Germline V gene data show CDR1 as SGDLS and CDR2 as YYNGEE. The V gene lost 3 bases and the J gene lost 3 bases, with 9 bases spanning the gap. CDR3 bases: TGTGCCAGCAGCGAAAGTATGGAAGAGACCCAGTACTTC. Residues: CASSESMEETQYF.

The rearrangement links TRBV27 to TRBJ1-1, with D uncertain. CDR3 length: 14 amino acids. V was clipped by 6 bases and J by 1 base, with 12 bases between them. Germline CDR1 is MNHEY and CDR2 is SMNVEV (reference sequence). The DNA of the CDR3 is TGTGCCAGCAGCCGGTACTCCTCGAACACTGAAGCTTTCTTT. Translated: CASSRYSSNTEAFF.

The chain joins TRBV4-1 to TRBJ2-5, with a possible D match to TRBD1 (6 bases). Deletions cut 5 bases from V and 7 bases from J, with 23 bases between. Looked up from germline, CDR1 is MGHRA and CDR2 is YSYEKL. This CDR3 region has 16 residues. CDR3 in amino acids: CASSSTPQVLGGTQYF. In DNA, the CDR3 is TGCGCCAGCAGCTCCACCCCCCAGGTTCTAGGGGGGACCCAGTACTTC.

The chain recombines TRBV29-1 with TRBJ2-2; D tentatively reads TRBD1 or TRBD2 (6 bases each). Trimming removed 6 bases from V and 4 bases from J, with 15 bases in between. The CDR3 runs 14 residues. The germline V gene has CDR1 SQVTM and CDR2 ANQGSEA. Written as DNA, the CDR3 is TGCAGCGTGAGGAGGGGGAGCGTCACCGGGGAGCTGTTTTTT. Translated, it gives CSVRRGSVTGELFF.

This clone was found once. The V gene is TRBV2, the J gene TRBJ2-7; perhaps TRBD1 as D (5 bases). The CDR3 runs 15 residues. V lost 3 bases, J lost 6 bases, and 18 bases lay in between. Per the germline V gene, CDR1 is SNHLY and CDR2 is FYNNEI. Written as DNA, the CDR3 is TGTGCCAGCAGTGAGGTACACAGGCTTTTGATCGAGCAGTACTTC. As protein: CASSEVHRLLIEQYF.

The rearrangement joins TRBV6-5 to TRBJ1-5; unclear D gene. The CDR3 has 13 amino acids. Germline CDR1 MNHEY, CDR2 SVGAGI. Trimming shortened V by 2 bases and J by 6 bases, and 8 bases separated the two germline ends. CDR3 residues: CASSYSGLQPQHF. The CDR3 DNA is TGTGCCAGCAGTTACAGCGGTCTTCAGCCCCAGCATTTT.

This chain connects TRBV2 to TRBJ1-2; D is unresolved. This CDR3 is 15 amino acids long. Trimming removed 6 bases at V and 5 bases at J, with 19 bases between. CDR1 is SNHLY and CDR2 is FYNNEI in the germline V gene. CDR3 DNA: TGTGCCAGCAGGGGTTGGGTAGGAAGTCTTTATGGCTACACCTTC. Its translation: CASRGWVGSLYGYTF.

The chain carries TRBV30 and TRBJ2-1; TRBD2 aligns across 9 bases. This CDR3 has 14 residues. CDR1 is GTSNPN and CDR2 is SVGIG in the germline V gene (reference sequence). The junction had 10 bases not matched to a gene; V was cut back by 5 bases and J by 8 bases. CDR3 DNA sequence: TGTGCCTGGGGACCAAGCGGGGGGTTTGATGAGCAGTTCTTC. It is translated as CAWGPSGGFDEQFF.

The chain carries TRBV19 and TRBJ1-5, with 7 bases lining up with TRBD1. This CDR3 spans 16 amino acids. Germline CDR1 and CDR2: LNHDA and SQIVND (reference sequence). V was clipped by 7 bases and J by 0 bases; unmatched bases: 9. The CDR3 DNA is TGTGCCAGTATACCACGACAGGGCGCTAGCAATCAGCCCCAGCATTTT. Protein: CASIPRQGASNQPQHF.

This clone was observed once. In nucleotides, the CDR3 is TGTGCCAGCAGTTCCGGACAGTTCGGTGAAAAACTGTTTTTT. This encodes CASSSGQFGEKLFF. This sequence joins TRBV27 and TRBJ1-4, with D tentatively TRBD1 (6 bases). In germline, CDR1 is MNHEY, CDR2 SMNVEV (reference sequence). With 4 bases removed from V and 7 bases from J, the gap between germline ends came to 13 bases. This CDR3 spans 14 amino acids.